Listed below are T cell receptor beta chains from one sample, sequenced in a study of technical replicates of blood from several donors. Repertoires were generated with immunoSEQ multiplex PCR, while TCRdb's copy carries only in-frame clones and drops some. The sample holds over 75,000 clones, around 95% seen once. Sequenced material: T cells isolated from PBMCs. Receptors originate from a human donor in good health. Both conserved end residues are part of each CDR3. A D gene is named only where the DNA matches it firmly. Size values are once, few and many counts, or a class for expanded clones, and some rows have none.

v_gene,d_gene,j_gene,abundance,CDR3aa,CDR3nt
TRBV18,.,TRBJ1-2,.,CASSPGGANYGYTF,TGTGCCAGCTCACCAGGAGGGGCGAACTATGGCTACACCTTC
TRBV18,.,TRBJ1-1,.,CASSPTTGLEAFF,TGTGCCAGCTCACCAACAACGGGACTTGAAGCTTTCTTT
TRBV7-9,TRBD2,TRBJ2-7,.,CASSSGTSPSRGEQYF,TGTGCCAGCAGCTCCGGGACTAGCCCCAGCCGAGGCGAGCAGTACTTC
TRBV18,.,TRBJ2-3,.,CASSPRGIDTQYF,TGTGCCAGCTCACCACGAGGGATCGATACGCAGTATTTT
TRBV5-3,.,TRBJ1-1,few,CARSTTTRNTEAFF,TGTGCCAGAAGCACGACTACAAGGAACACTGAAGCTTTCTTT
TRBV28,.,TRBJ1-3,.,CASSSQATGSGNTIYF,TGTGCCAGCAGTTCCCAGGCCACCGGCTCTGGAAACACCATATATTTT
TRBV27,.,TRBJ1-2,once,CASSRDSEGYGYTF,TGTGCCAGCAGTCGGGACTCCGAAGGTTATGGCTACACCTTC
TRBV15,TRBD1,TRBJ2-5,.,CATSTSDRVGETQYF,TGTGCCACCAGCACCTCCGACAGGGTGGGGGAGACCCAGTACTTC
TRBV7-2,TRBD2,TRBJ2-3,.,CASSPPARGGQYF,TGTGCCAGCAGCCCCCCAGCGCGGGGGGGACAGTATTTT
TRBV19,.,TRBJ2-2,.,CASSYWGRTGELFF,TGTGCCAGTAGTTATTGGGGGCGGACCGGGGAGCTGTTTTTT
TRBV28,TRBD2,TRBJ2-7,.,CASSLWTSGRTTYEQYF,TGTGCCAGCAGTCTTTGGACTAGCGGGAGGACAACCTACGAGCAGTACTTC
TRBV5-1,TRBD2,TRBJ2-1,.,CASSPAGGRGYEQFF,TGCGCCAGCAGCCCAGCAGGCGGGAGAGGGTATGAGCAGTTCTTC
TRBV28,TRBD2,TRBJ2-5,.,CASSLPAGVETQYF,TGTGCCAGCAGTCTTCCTGCGGGAGTGGAGACCCAGTACTTC
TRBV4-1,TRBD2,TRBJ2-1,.,CASSPLAGARNEQFF,TGCGCCAGCAGTCCACTAGCGGGAGCCCGGAATGAGCAGTTCTTC
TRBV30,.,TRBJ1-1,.,CAWLDKMNTEAFF,TGTGCCTGGTTGGACAAGATGAACACTGAAGCTTTCTTT
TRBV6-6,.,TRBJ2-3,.,CASSLPAGGTDTQYF,TGTGCCAGCAGTCTACCGGCTGGAGGCACAGATACGCAGTATTTT
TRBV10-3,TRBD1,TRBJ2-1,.,CAIKQGDSNEQFF,TGTGCCATCAAACAGGGGGATTCCAATGAGCAGTTCTTC
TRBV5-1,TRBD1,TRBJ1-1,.,CASSLVPRDREGEAFF,TGCGCCAGCAGCTTGGTGCCGAGGGACAGGGAAGGTGAAGCTTTCTTT
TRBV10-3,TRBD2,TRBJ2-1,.,CAISLAGGPGEQFF,TGTGCCATCAGTTTAGCGGGGGGGCCAGGAGAGCAGTTCTTC
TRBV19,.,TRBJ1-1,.,CASTPSSMNTEAFF,TGTGCCAGTACCCCCAGTTCGATGAACACTGAAGCTTTCTTT
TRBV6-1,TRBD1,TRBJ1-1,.,CASSEVRGTEAFF,TGTGCCAGCAGTGAGGTCAGGGGGACTGAAGCTTTCTTT
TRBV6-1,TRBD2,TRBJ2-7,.,CASSDLTSSGRAITYEQYF,TGTGCCAGCAGTGATTTGACGTCTAGCGGGAGGGCCATTACCTACGAGCAGTACTTC
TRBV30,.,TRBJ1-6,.,CAWRTQGYNSPLHF,TGTGCCTGGAGGACACAGGGCTATAATTCACCCCTCCACTTT
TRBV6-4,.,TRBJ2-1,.,CASSDSGRGGNEQFF,TGTGCCAGCAGTGACTCAGGTCGGGGAGGCAATGAGCAGTTCTTC
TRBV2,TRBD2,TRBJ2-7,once,CASPPSGGASYEQYF,TGTGCCAGCCCACCTAGCGGGGGGGCTTCCTACGAGCAGTACTTC
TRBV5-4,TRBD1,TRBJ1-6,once,CASSSGQGSSPLHF,TGTGCCAGCAGCTCGGGACAGGGCAGTTCACCCCTCCACTTT
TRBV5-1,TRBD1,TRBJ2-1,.,CASTTTGQGYNEQFF,TGCGCCAGCACCACCACGGGACAGGGTTACAATGAGCAGTTCTTC
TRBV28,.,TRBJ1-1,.,CASTTQATEAFF,TGTGCCAGCACCACTCAGGCGACTGAAGCTTTCTTT
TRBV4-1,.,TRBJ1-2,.,CASSQVAEKYGYTF,TGCGCCAGCAGCCAAGTGGCGGAAAAATATGGCTACACCTTC
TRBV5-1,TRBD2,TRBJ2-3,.,CASTGSGTLNTQYF,TGCGCCAGCACGGGCAGCGGGACCCTTAATACGCAGTATTTT
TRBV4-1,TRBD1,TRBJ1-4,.,CASSPTGVAANEKLFF,TGCGCCAGCAGCCCGACAGGGGTGGCAGCTAATGAAAAACTGTTTTTT
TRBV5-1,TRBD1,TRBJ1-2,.,CASSVRWDRSNYGYTF,TGCGCCAGCAGCGTCCGTTGGGACAGGTCGAACTATGGCTACACCTTC
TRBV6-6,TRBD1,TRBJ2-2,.,CASSYQQGADGELFF,TGTGCCAGCAGTTACCAGCAGGGGGCGGACGGGGAGCTGTTTTTT
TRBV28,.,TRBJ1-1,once,CASSLSGGTSGVWTEAFF,TGTGCCAGCAGTTTATCCGGGGGGACTTCGGGGGTTTGGACTGAAGCTTTCTTT
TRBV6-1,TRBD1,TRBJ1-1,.,CASSIPGGTTEAFF,TGTGCCAGCAGTATTCCAGGGGGGACCACTGAAGCTTTCTTT
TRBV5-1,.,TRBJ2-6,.,CASSLGSSGANVLTF,TGCGCCAGCAGCTTGGGGAGCTCTGGGGCCAACGTCCTGACTTTC
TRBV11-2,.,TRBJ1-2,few,CASSLVGQNYGYTF,TGTGCCAGCAGCTTAGTCGGACAGAACTATGGCTACACCTTC
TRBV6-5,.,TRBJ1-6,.,CASSYSGLNYNSPLHF,TGTGCCAGCAGTTACTCTGGACTGAACTATAATTCACCTCTCCACTTT
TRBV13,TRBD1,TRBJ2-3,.,CASSFAGGVGDTQYF,TGTGCCAGCAGCTTCGCAGGGGGCGTAGGAGATACGCAGTATTTT
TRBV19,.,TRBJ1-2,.,CASNFNQGLDYGYTF,TGTGCCAGTAATTTTAATCAGGGTTTGGACTATGGCTACACCTTC
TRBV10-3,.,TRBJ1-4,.,CAISVSGGSGEKLFF,TGTGCCATCAGTGTCTCGGGGGGCTCTGGTGAAAAACTGTTTTTT
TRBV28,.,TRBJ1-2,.,CASSSEPNYGYTF,TGTGCCAGCAGTTCGGAGCCTAACTATGGCTACACCTTC
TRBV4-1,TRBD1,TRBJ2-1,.,CASSQEDRVEQFF,TGCGCCAGCAGCCAAGAGGACAGGGTTGAGCAGTTCTTC
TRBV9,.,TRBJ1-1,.,CASSGGSTEAFF,TGTGCCAGCAGCGGAGGGAGCACTGAAGCTTTCTTT
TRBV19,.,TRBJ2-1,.,CASSTPGSYNEQFF,TGTGCCAGTAGTACCCCCGGCTCCTACAATGAGCAGTTCTTC
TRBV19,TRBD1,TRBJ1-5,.,CASSSQNRGEQPQHF,TGTGCCAGTAGTTCCCAGAACAGGGGAGAACAGCCCCAGCATTTT
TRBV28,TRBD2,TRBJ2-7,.,CASSTSSGSDYEQYF,TGTGCCAGCAGTACGTCTAGCGGGAGTGACTACGAGCAGTACTTC
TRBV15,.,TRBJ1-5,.,CATSTGTTYSNQPQHF,TGTGCCACCAGTACCGGGACAACCTATAGCAATCAGCCCCAGCATTTT
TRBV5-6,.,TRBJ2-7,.,CASSLAFLQAPQGYEQYF,TGTGCCAGCAGCTTGGCCTTCCTACAGGCGCCACAGGGCTACGAGCAGTACTTC
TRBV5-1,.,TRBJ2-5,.,CASSPMGREETQYF,TGCGCCAGCAGCCCCATGGGGCGAGAAGAGACCCAGTACTTC
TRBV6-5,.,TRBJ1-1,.,CASGEGTEAFF,TGTGCCAGCGGCGAGGGCACTGAAGCTTTCTTT
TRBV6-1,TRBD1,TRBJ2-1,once,CASRATGSSYNEQFF,TGTGCCAGCAGGGCGACAGGGAGTTCCTACAATGAGCAGTTCTTC